These 21 T cell receptor beta chains originate from one sample sequenced in a study of blood T cell repertoires in COVID-19. Some clones are missing from TCRdb's copy, which holds only in-frame ones; the method was immunoSEQ multiplex PCR. The sample has around 200,000 clones, about 84% seen once. Input material: peripheral blood. The receptors were gathered from a person between 65 and 80 years old with COVID-19, enrolled during active disease.

This chain connects TRBV27 to TRBJ1-2; tentatively, D is TRBD1 (5 bases). The CDR3 loop spans 12 amino acids. Germline CDR1 MNHEY, CDR2 SMNVEV (reference sequence). Trimming stripped 6 bases from V and 4 bases from J, with 9 bases between. The CDR3 coding sequence is TGTGCCAGCAGCCCCGGGGGCTATGGCTACACCTTC. Its translation: CASSPGGYGYTF.

V is TRBV6-1 and J is TRBJ2-5, with D possibly TRBD2 on 6 matching bases. This CDR3 has 16 amino acids. Trimming removed 0 bases at V and 2 bases at J, with 13 bases between. Looked up from germline, CDR1 is MNHNS and CDR2 is SASEGT. CDR3 loop: CASSEAGGTLQETQYF. The CDR3 DNA reads TGTGCCAGCAGTGAAGCGGGAGGTACCTTACAAGAGACCCAGTACTTC.

The CDR3 DNA sequence: TGTGCCAGCAGCCAAGAGTTGGGCGCATCCAGGCAAGAGACCCAGTACTTC. Its translation: CASSQELGASRQETQYF. The chain employs TRBV3-1 (or the pseudogene TRBV3-2) and TRBJ2-5; D is unresolved. V was pared by 0 bases and J by 2 bases, with 16 bases between. The CDR3 sequence is 17 residues long. CDR1 and CDR2 (germline): LGHDT, YNNKEL (reference sequence).

The chain links TRBV7-3 to TRBJ2-2, with D possibly matching TRBD1 (5 bases). The CDR3 sequence is 13 residues long. Germline CDR1 reads SGHTA; CDR2 reads FQGTGA. Trimming took 5 bases from V and 6 from J, leaving 10 bases between them. The CDR3 region is CASSPQGSGELFF. The CDR3, as DNA: TGTGCCAGCAGCCCCCAGGGTTCCGGGGAGCTGTTTTTT.

Concerning this clone itself: The identical CDR3 is also encoded by other nucleotide sequences in the sample. The chain carries TRBV29-1 and TRBJ2-3; 7 bases fit TRBD2. The CDR3 is 13 residues long. Germline CDR1 reads SQVTM; CDR2 reads ANQGSEA. Trimming removed 1 base from V and 4 bases from J; junction bases left unmatched: 2. The CDR3 sequence is CSVEVAGADTQYF. In nucleotides, the CDR3 is TGCAGCGTTGAAGTGGCGGGGGCAGATACGCAGTATTTT.

The V call is TRBV3-1 (or the pseudogene TRBV3-2), the J call TRBJ1-2; a possible D gene is TRBD1 (5 bases). The CDR3 runs 13 residues. Deletions cut 8 bases from V and 7 bases from J, with 17 bases between. The germline V gene has CDR1 LGHDT and CDR2 YNNKEL (reference sequence). CDR3 residues: CASSLGGFFGYTF. The CDR3 DNA follows: TGTGCCAGCTCCCTTGGGGGGTTCTTTGGCTACACCTTC.

The chain joins TRBV10-3 to TRBJ2-1; weak D call: TRBD2 (5 bases). The CDR3 length is 13 residues. Deletions cut 10 bases from V and 5 bases from J, with 15 bases between. The germline V gene has CDR1 ENHRY and CDR2 SYGVKD. The CDR3 DNA is TGTGCCACCGCCCGCGCGGAGGACAATGAGCAGTTCTTC. This encodes CATARAEDNEQFF.

The CDR3 region is CASRRQGGYNSPLHF. The CDR3, as DNA: TGTGCCAGCAGAAGACAGGGGGGGTATAATTCACCCCTCCACTTT. This chain links TRBV28 with TRBJ1-6; 9 nucleotides agree with TRBD1. Germline values: CDR1 MDHEN, CDR2 SYDVKM. The trim removed 6 bases at V and 4 bases at J, leaving 4 bases unmatched. CDR3 length: 15 residues.

This clone was recorded only once. This chain joins TRBV21-1 and TRBJ2-7; the table's D call, TRBD1, has no DNA check behind it. TRBV21-1 counts as a pseudogene. The CDR3 totals 12 residues. CDR3 region: CASRKRGPEQYF. In DNA form, the CDR3 reads TGTGCCAGCAGAAAAAGGGGGCCCGAGCAGTACTTC.

This chain connects TRBV9 to TRBJ2-7; D gene ambiguous. The CDR3 extends over 13 amino acids. Germline V gene data show CDR1 as SGDLS and CDR2 as YYNGEE. Trimming shortened V by 4 bases and J by 2 bases, and 10 bases separated the two germline ends. The CDR3 DNA sequence: TGTGCCAGCAGCCCAAGAGCCCCCTACGAGCAGTACTTC. Its protein product is CASSPRAPYEQYF.

This chain connects TRBV5-4 to TRBJ2-1; tentative D call: TRBD1 (6 bases). Germline loops: CDR1 SGHNT, CDR2 YYREEE (reference sequence). The CDR3 extends over 15 amino acids. V was shortened by 0 bases and J by 4 bases, with 11 bases between the two germline ends. This chain's CDR3 is CASSLEGTTYNEQFF. The DNA for the CDR3 is TGTGCCAGCAGCTTGGAAGGGACAACTTACAATGAGCAGTTCTTC.

The genes are TRBV11-3 and TRBJ2-5; 7 bases fit TRBD2. Germline loops: CDR1 SGHNT, CDR2 YENEEA. V gave up 1 base and J gave up 5 bases; unmatched junction bases: 4. The CDR3 consists of 14 residues. The CDR3 DNA follows: TGTGCCAGCAGCTTAGTGGCGGGGGTGGAGACCCAGTACTTC. It specifies CASSLVAGVETQYF. The entire variable domain, with the rest obtained from reference TRBV11-3 and TRBJ2-5, is as follows: EAGVVQSPRYKIIEKKQPVAFWCNPISGHNTLYWYLQNLGQGPELLIRYENEEAVDDSQLPKDRFSAERLKGVDSTLKIQPAELGDSAVYLCASSLVAGVETQYFGPGTRLLVL.

The rearrangement links TRBV28 to TRBJ2-3; 9 positions agree with TRBD1. Germline V lookup: CDR1 MDHEN, CDR2 SYDVKM. V gave up 5 bases and J gave up 8 bases; unmatched junction bases: 5. This CDR3 region has 13 residues. CDR3 bases: TGTGCCAGCAGTAAACAGGGGGCTGGTACGCAGTATTTT. Amino acid sequence: CASSKQGAGTQYF.

V and J are TRBV28 and TRBJ1-4; D call uncertain. Germline lookup yields CDR1 MDHEN and CDR2 SYDVKM. The germline V and J ends were trimmed by 3 bases and 3 bases, with 11 bases remaining between them. The CDR3 sequence is 15 residues long. In DNA form, the CDR3 reads TGTGCCAGCAGTTTCACCGACACGGCTAATGAAAAACTGTTTTTT. Its protein product is CASSFTDTANEKLFF.

This chain uses TRBV27 with TRBJ2-2; 14 nucleotides align to TRBD2. CDR1 and CDR2 from the germline V gene are MNHEY and SMNVEV (reference sequence). The CDR3 runs to 16 residues. Germline trimming cut 5 bases from V and 7 bases from J; bases unmatched to any gene: 6. The CDR3 loop reads CASSKGLAGVDGELFF. The CDR3 region has the DNA TGTGCCAGCAGTAAGGGACTAGCGGGAGTAGACGGGGAGCTGTTTTTT.

This chain links TRBV7-8 with TRBJ2-3, with 9 bases identical to TRBD2. The CDR3 is made up of 15 amino acids. Per germline, CDR1 SGHVS and CDR2 FQNEAQ. V was pared by 2 bases and J by 6 bases, with 6 bases of the junction left unmatched. The CDR3 sequence: CASSLLAGAGDTQYF. The CDR3 DNA follows: TGTGCCAGCAGCTTATTAGCGGGGGCGGGGGATACGCAGTATTTT.

The J gene is TRBJ2-3, the V gene TRBV5-6, with D uncertain. Trimming pared 5 bases from V and 2 bases from J, leaving 21 bases between. Germline CDR1 is SGHDT and CDR2 is YYEEEE. The CDR3 extends over 17 amino acids. The CDR3 spells CASSSTRVPQNTDTQYF. The CDR3 coding sequence is TGTGCCAGCAGTTCCACCCGGGTCCCCCAGAACACAGATACGCAGTATTTT.

This chain uses TRBV5-5 with TRBJ1-5, with D tentatively TRBD1 (6 bases). The length of the CDR3 is 14 residues. The germline CDR1 and CDR2 sequences are SGHKS and YYEKEE (reference sequence). With 4 bases removed from V and 7 bases from J, the gap between germline ends came to 15 bases. CDR3 sequence (DNA): TGTGCCAGCAGCCTCTACAGGGACGGCCAGCCCCAGCATTTT. It encodes CASSLYRDGQPQHF.

V gene TRBV12-5 combines with J gene TRBJ2-1; possible D gene TRBD1, 6 bases. V lost 4 bases and J lost 5, with 15 bases in between. The V gene's germline CDR1 is LGHNT and CDR2 FRNRAP. The length of the CDR3 is 15 residues. CDR3 sequence reads: CASGSAFTGNNEQFF. The CDR3 nucleotides read TGTGCTAGTGGTTCCGCCTTTACAGGGAACAATGAGCAGTTCTTC.

This chain links TRBV24-1 with TRBJ2-3, with D uncertain. V was trimmed by 0 bases and J by 9 bases, leaving 9 bases between them. This CDR3 is 13 amino acids long. Germline lookup yields CDR1 KGHDR and CDR2 SFDVKD. CDR3 DNA: TGTGCCACCAGTGATTTGTACAGTGGAACGCAGTATTTT. Translated: CATSDLYSGTQYF.

The chain has TRBV3-1 (or the pseudogene TRBV3-2) and TRBJ2-2; 9 bases are a match to TRBD1. Germline lookup yields CDR1 LGHDT and CDR2 YNNKEL (reference sequence). V gave up 4 bases and J gave up 3 bases; unmatched junction bases: 6. The CDR3 sequence is 16 residues long. The CDR3 here is CASSLRTGADTGELFF. In nucleotides, the CDR3 is TGTGCCAGCAGCCTAAGGACAGGGGCCGACACCGGGGAGCTGTTTTTT.